One sample yielded the 19 T cell receptor beta chains listed below, sequenced in a study of cytomegalovirus exposure and HLA in healthy donors. PCR used 60 Vbeta primers and 13 Jbeta primers. Generated by immunoSEQ multiplex PCR, the TCRdb table keeps only in-frame clones and is missing some. Listed are tens of thousands of clones; around 7.4% falls within the top ten. Sequenced material: PBMCs. The receptor source for this set is a male donor in good health and CMV-seronegative.

The V gene is TRBV7-9, the J gene TRBJ2-5, with TRBD1 as a possible D gene (6 bases). The CDR3 has 14 residues. V lost 0 bases and J 1 base, leaving 6 bases between the germline ends. CDR1 and CDR2 from the germline V gene are SEHNR and FQNEAQ (reference sequence). DNA for the CDR3: TGTGCCAGCAGCTTAGCAGGGGGCCAAGAGACCCAGTACTTC. Protein: CASSLAGGQETQYF.

V is TRBV6-1 and J is TRBJ1-5; no reliable D call. Germline V lookup: CDR1 MNHNS, CDR2 SASEGT. This CDR3 contains 14 residues. V lost 6 bases and J lost 6, with 15 bases in between. The CDR3 loop is CASRGVSEGQPQHF. In DNA, the CDR3 is TGTGCCAGCAGAGGTGTCAGCGAGGGTCAGCCCCAGCATTTT.

The chain links TRBV11-2 to TRBJ1-3; 9 bases match TRBD1. The CDR3 consists of 15 residues. Per germline, CDR1 SGHAT and CDR2 FQNNGV. Unmatched junction bases numbered 6, after V lost 3 bases and J lost 6 bases. The CDR3: CASSLTDRGINTIYF. The CDR3 DNA follows: TGTGCCAGCAGCTTGACAGACAGGGGGATAAACACCATATATTTT.

The CDR3 coding sequence is TGTGCCAGTAGTATCTCCTTTGCTAGCGGCCAAGAGACCCAGTACTTC. Protein product: CASSISFASGQETQYF. V is TRBV19 and J is TRBJ2-5; TRBD2 aligns across 7 bases. CDR1 LNHDA and CDR2 SQIVND come from the germline V gene (reference sequence). CDR3 length: 16 residues. J gave up 1 base and V 3 bases, and 8 bases lay outside the gene matches.

Note on this clone: Other DNA sequences in the same sample also yield this CDR3. V usage is TRBV6-5 and J usage is TRBJ1-5; 7 nucleotides match TRBD1. Trimming at V came to 6 bases and at J to 2 bases, leaving 4 bases not matched to a gene. CDR3 size: 14 residues. The germline CDR1 and CDR2 sequences are MNHEY and SVGAGI. The CDR3 is CASRAGQGNQPQHF. CDR3 bases: TGTGCCAGCAGGGCCGGACAGGGCAATCAGCCCCAGCATTTT.

J is TRBJ2-1 and V is TRBV30; TRBD2 aligns across 11 bases. After removal of 4 bases from V and 6 bases from J, the junction contained 8 bases not matched to a gene. The CDR3 runs to 15 residues. CDR1 and CDR2 from the germline V gene are GTSNPN and SVGIG (reference sequence). The CDR3 reads CAWTRGTSGSNEQFF. CDR3 DNA: TGTGCCTGGACCCGAGGTACTAGCGGGAGCAATGAGCAGTTCTTC.

The V call is TRBV15, the J call TRBJ2-7; 8 bases align to TRBD1. Trimming at V came to 2 bases and at J to 0 bases, leaving 3 bases not matched to a gene. The CDR3 runs to 15 residues. CDR1 is LNHNV, CDR2 YYDKDF, per germline (reference sequence). The CDR3 spells CATSRLTGASYEQYF. The CDR3, as DNA: TGTGCCACCAGCAGATTGACAGGGGCCTCCTACGAGCAGTACTTC.

The genes are TRBV15 and TRBJ2-7, with D possibly being TRBD2 (5 bases). Between the trimmed V and J ends, which lost 0 bases and 3 bases, there was a span of 15 bases. Germline assignment: CDR1 LNHNV and CDR2 YYDKDF (reference sequence). The CDR3 has 16 residues. For the CDR3, the DNA is TGTGCCACCAGCAGAGATAGAGAGGGTTCAGGCTACGAGCAGTACTTC. Its protein is CATSRDREGSGYEQYF.

This chain connects TRBV20-1 to TRBJ2-1; D is unresolved. Germline V gives CDR1 DFQATT, CDR2 SNEGSKA (reference sequence). Between the trimmed V and J ends, which lost 5 bases and 11 bases, there was a span of 10 bases. The CDR3 is 10 amino acids. CDR3 sequence (DNA): TGCAGTGCTTGGGCCCGACAGCAGTTCTTC. Protein: CSAWARQQFF.

The chain carries TRBV10-1 and TRBJ1-1, with a possible D match to TRBD1 (5 bases). V was pared by 6 bases and J by 4 bases, with 12 bases between. The CDR3 runs 13 residues. Per the germline V gene, CDR1 is WNHNN and CDR2 is SYGVQD (reference sequence). CDR3 residues: CASSFQGGTEAFF. CDR3 nucleotide sequence: TGCGCCAGCAGCTTTCAGGGTGGCACTGAAGCTTTCTTT.

The chain uses TRBV28 and TRBJ1-5, with 7 bases lining up with TRBD1. The ends lost 4 bases at V and 7 bases at J; junction bases unmatched: 4. The length of the CDR3 is 13 residues. Per germline, CDR1 MDHEN and CDR2 SYDVKM. Here the CDR3 reads CASSSDRAQPQHF. The CDR3, as DNA: TGTGCCAGCAGTTCCGACAGGGCCCAGCCCCAGCATTTT.

This chain joins TRBV7-9 and TRBJ1-2; D uncertain. This CDR3 comprises 14 residues. From germline, CDR1 is SEHNR and CDR2 FQNEAQ (reference sequence). Trimming took off 7 bases at V and 0 bases at J, with 12 bases between the two ends. The DNA for the CDR3 is TGTGCCAGCACCACTGTGCGAGCTAACTATGGCTACACCTTC. This codes for CASTTVRANYGYTF.

V gene TRBV6-1 combines with J gene TRBJ2-7, with D possibly being TRBD2 (5 bases). CDR1 and CDR2 (germline): MNHNS, SASEGT. With 5 bases removed from V and 0 bases from J, the gap between germline ends came to 11 bases. This CDR3 spans 14 amino acids. CDR3 DNA sequence: TGTGCCAGCAGTTTAGCGTCAAGCTCCTACGAGCAGTACTTC. Translated, it gives CASSLASSSYEQYF.

The genes are TRBV18 and TRBJ2-3; possibly TRBD1 for D (5 bases). Germline values: CDR1 KGHSH, CDR2 LQKENI. Trimming pared 10 bases from V and 3 bases from J, leaving 20 bases between. This CDR3 is built from 15 residues. The CDR3 bases are TGTGCCACCCCCCCTTCAGGGATCGTGACAGATACGCAGTATTTT. Translated: CATPPSGIVTDTQYF.

The J gene is TRBJ1-2, the V gene TRBV5-1, with 7 nucleotides matching TRBD1. Germline assignment: CDR1 SGHRS and CDR2 YFSETQ. V lost 4 bases to trimming and J lost 5 bases; unmatched junction nucleotides: 2. This CDR3 has 12 amino acids. The CDR3 DNA reads as TGCGCCAGCAGCCAGGGACAGTATGGCTACACCTTC. Residues: CASSQGQYGYTF.

With respect to this clone: An end of the junction differs from the germline gene, which may be a read error. The chain employs TRBV4-2 and TRBJ2-4; no clear D gene. The CDR3 runs to 16 residues. Per germline, CDR1 LGHNA and CDR2 YNFKEQ. The CDR3 region has the DNA TGTGCCAGCAGCCAATCCCCCCCCGCGGCCAGAAACATTCAGTACTTC. Protein product: CASSQSPPAARNIQYF.

This rearrangement joins TRBV6-6 to TRBJ1-2; tentative D call: TRBD1 (6 bases). Germline CDR1 and CDR2: MNHNY and SVGAGI (reference sequence). The CDR3 contains 15 residues. The V end was cut by 2 bases, the J end by 13 bases, with 23 bases between. CDR3 in amino acids: CASSYNGRATGTGTF. CDR3 coding DNA: TGTGCCAGCAGTTACAATGGGAGGGCGACAGGTACTGGCACCTTC.

This chain joins TRBV6-6 and TRBJ2-2; D is possibly TRBD2 (6 bases). This CDR3 has 15 residues. Germline V gene sequence: CDR1 MNHNY, CDR2 SVGAGI (reference sequence). Trimming took off 5 bases at V and 5 bases at J, with 15 bases between the two ends. The DNA of the CDR3 is TGTGCCAGCAGTGGACCCGGGAGTGGGACCGGGGAGCTGTTTTTT. Translation: CASSGPGSGTGELFF.

V is TRBV4-1 and J is TRBJ2-1; TRBD2 matches at 7 bases. The CDR3 runs 15 residues. The J segment lost 4 bases and the V segment lost 4 bases, leaving 7 bases of the junction unmatched. In germline, CDR1 is MGHRA, CDR2 YSYEKL. CDR3 bases: TGCGCCAGCAGCCCGGGGGACTATAGTTACAATGAGCAGTTCTTC. It translates to CASSPGDYSYNEQFF.